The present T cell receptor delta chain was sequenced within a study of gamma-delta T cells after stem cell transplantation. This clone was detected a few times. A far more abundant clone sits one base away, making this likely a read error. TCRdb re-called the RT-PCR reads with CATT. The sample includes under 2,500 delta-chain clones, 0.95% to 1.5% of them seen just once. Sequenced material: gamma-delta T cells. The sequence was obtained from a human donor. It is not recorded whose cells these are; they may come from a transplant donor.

In DNA form, the CDR3 reads TGTGCCCGTGACACGCCAAGCTCAACTGGTTCCTGGGACACCCGACAGATGTTTTTC. Protein: CARDTPSSTGSWDTRQMFF. The rearrangement joins TRDV2 to TRDJ3; a weak D match, TRDD3 (5 bases). The CDR3 loop spans 19 amino acids. Germline CDR1 and CDR2: GEAIGNYY and EKD.